Listed below are T cell receptor beta chains from one sample, sequenced in a study of T-cell memory formation after mild COVID-19. MiXCR, run by TCRdb on the 5' RACE reads, gives a single entry per CDR3 protein. The top ten hold roughly 22% of the sample, which has under 300,000 distinct CDR3 sequences, roughly 8.2% seen once. The sample comprised PBMCs or a T cell subset sorted from them (not recorded which). The receptors derive from a man aged 18-30 years who had mild COVID-19 (a few samples of this study predate the infection). Cell type and time point are not known. The CDR3 runs from the conserved cysteine through the conserved F or W. Each record gives: J gene, V gene, clone size, D gene, CDR3 protein, CDR3 DNA. D genes are given only for firm matches. Expanded clones get a size class; other rows say once, few or many, or leave the size out.

TRBJ1-2,TRBV24-1,-,TRBD1,CATSGDRGTAGYTF,TGTGCCACCAGCGGGGACAGGGGAACGGCTGGCTACACCTTC
TRBJ2-5,TRBV5-1,many,-,CASSVLWVEETQYF,TGCGCCAGCAGCGTCCTCTGGGTGGAAGAGACCCAGTACTTC
TRBJ2-3,TRBV29-1,-,-,CSAWTASTDTQYF,TGCAGCGCCTGGACAGCTAGCACAGATACGCAGTATTTT
TRBJ1-5,TRBV5-6,few,-,CASSSGGRERLFNQPQHF,TGTGCCAGCAGCTCGGGAGGGAGGGAGAGGCTATTCAATCAGCCCCAGCATTTT
TRBJ1-2,TRBV7-2,-,-,CASSSNTGNYGYTF,TGTGCCAGCAGCTCAAACACAGGGAACTATGGCTACACCTTC
TRBJ2-7,TRBV12-3/TRBV12-4,many,-,CASSLLSGERSYEQYF,TGTGCCAGCAGTTTACTGTCGGGCGAGCGAAGCTACGAGCAGTACTTC
TRBJ2-1,TRBV5-1,-,-,CASSTRGYNEQFF,TGCGCCAGCAGCACGCGGGGCTACAATGAGCAGTTCTTC
TRBJ2-3,TRBV7-3,-,-,CASSRGVLDTQYF,TGTGCCAGCAGCCGCGGGGTACTGGATACGCAGTATTTT
TRBJ1-3,TRBV5-6,few,-,CASSSLGGDGNTIYF,TGTGCCAGCAGCTCCTTAGGGGGAGATGGAAACACCATATATTTT
TRBJ1-1,TRBV24-1,few,-,CATSEDGHTEAFF,TGTGCCACCAGTGAAGATGGGCACACTGAAGCTTTCTTT
TRBJ2-1,TRBV6-6,-,TRBD2,CASTSGGGDNEQFF,TGTGCCAGCACCAGTGGGGGGGGAGACAATGAGCAGTTCTTC
TRBJ2-7,TRBV11-2,many,-,CASSFRGGMIFQQYF,TGTGCCAGCAGCTTTCGCGGAGGCATGATTTTTCAACAGTACTTC
TRBJ1-2,TRBV4-1,-,TRBD1,CASSHRAPGQGEGYTF,TGCGCCAGCAGCCATCGTGCCCCGGGACAGGGAGAGGGCTACACCTTC
TRBJ1-2,TRBV18,-,-,CASSPGNNYGYTF,TGTGCCAGCTCACCAGGGAACAACTATGGCTACACCTTC
TRBJ1-5,TRBV5-6,few,TRBD1,CASSLLGTANQPQHF,TGTGCCAGCAGCTTGCTAGGGACAGCAAATCAGCCCCAGCATTTT
TRBJ2-5,TRBV5-4,many,-,CASSSVQGTQYF,TGTGCCAGCAGCTCGGTACAGGGGACCCAGTACTTC
TRBJ2-2,TRBV27,few,TRBD2,CASRLRGGLTGELFF,TGTGCCAGCAGGTTGCGGGGGGGCCTCACCGGGGAGCTGTTTTTT
TRBJ1-2,TRBV4-3,few,TRBD1,CASSQFTGDYGYTF,TGCGCCAGCAGCCAGTTTACAGGGGACTATGGCTACACCTTC
TRBJ1-1,TRBV20-1,-,-,CSARAGQQNTEAFF,TGCAGTGCTAGAGCGGGACAACAGAACACTGAAGCTTTCTTT
TRBJ2-7,TRBV4-2,many,TRBD1,CASSQPDRGPYEQYF,TGTGCCAGCAGCCAGCCTGACAGGGGGCCATACGAGCAGTACTTC
TRBJ2-2,TRBV4-3,few,-,CASSQDWYTGELFF,TGCGCCAGCAGCCAAGATTGGTACACCGGGGAGCTGTTTTTT
TRBJ1-1,TRBV14,-,TRBD1,CASSRQGTGTEAFF,TGTGCCAGCAGCCGACAGGGGACGGGGACTGAAGCTTTCTTT
TRBJ1-1,TRBV5-4,-,-,CASSSNTGLGTEAFF,TGTGCCAGCAGCTCGAATACAGGGTTGGGCACTGAAGCTTTCTTT
TRBJ2-5,TRBV9,few,TRBD1,CASSVAGGALQETQYF,TGTGCCAGCAGCGTTGCAGGGGGCGCTTTGCAAGAGACCCAGTACTTC
TRBJ1-3,TRBV12-3/TRBV12-4,-,-,CASTGGGNTIYF,TGTGCCAGCACCGGAGGGGGAAACACCATATATTTT
TRBJ1-1,TRBV7-9,many,-,CASSPGTPGTEAFF,TGTGCCAGCAGCCCAGGGACCCCGGGCACTGAAGCTTTCTTT
TRBJ2-5,TRBV7-3,few,TRBD1,CASSKGTEKETQYF,TGTGCCAGCAGCAAAGGGACAGAGAAAGAGACCCAGTACTTC
TRBJ2-1,TRBV4-3,-,TRBD2,CASSQDPGGGPFEQFF,TGCGCCAGCAGCCAAGATCCCGGGGGGGGCCCCTTCGAGCAGTTCTTC
TRBJ1-2,TRBV12-3/TRBV12-4,-,TRBD1,CASSPGTGGAFGYTF,TGTGCCAGCAGCCCCGGGACAGGGGGCGCATTTGGCTACACCTTC
TRBJ2-1,TRBV15,few,-,CATSRESDGGPYVEQFF,TGTGCCACCAGCAGAGAGTCTGACGGGGGGCCCTATGTGGAGCAGTTCTTC
TRBJ1-2,TRBV4-3,few,-,CASSQDERFGYTF,TGCGCCAGCAGCCAAGATGAAAGGTTTGGCTACACCTTC
TRBJ1-2,TRBV15,few,-,CATSRVKGAALNYGYTF,TGTGCCACCAGCAGAGTGAAAGGGGCAGCCCTCAACTATGGCTACACCTTC
TRBJ1-1,TRBV2,few,-,CASSEALGRPNTEAFF,TGTGCCAGCAGTGAAGCGCTGGGCAGACCGAACACTGAAGCTTTCTTT
TRBJ2-7,TRBV6-2/TRBV6-3,few,-,CASSYGQGYDEQYF,TGTGCCAGCAGTTACGGGCAGGGGTACGACGAGCAGTACTTC
TRBJ1-2,TRBV6-2/TRBV6-3,-,-,CASTWNRGYGHTF,TGTGCCAGTACCTGGAATCGAGGCTATGGCCACACCTTC
TRBJ1-1,TRBV5-1,many,-,CASSLGQWRANTEAFF,TGCGCCAGCAGCTTGGGGCAGTGGCGGGCGAACACTGAAGCTTTCTTT
TRBJ1-2,TRBV19,few,-,CASSITRSYGYTF,TGTGCCAGTAGTATTACAAGAAGCTATGGCTACACCTTC
TRBJ2-1,TRBV7-3,-,TRBD2,CASSGSGGGYNEQFF,TGTGCCAGCAGCGGTAGCGGGGGGGGCTACAATGAGCAGTTCTTC
TRBJ2-1,TRBV29-1,few,-,CSVVHLSSYNEQFF,TGCAGCGTTGTGCATCTTAGCTCCTACAATGAGCAGTTCTTC
TRBJ2-5,TRBV12-3/TRBV12-4,many,-,CASSWKGYQETQYF,TGTGCCAGCAGTTGGAAGGGGTACCAAGAGACCCAGTACTTC
TRBJ2-3,TRBV6-5,-,TRBD2,CASSSILAGRDTQYF,TGTGCCAGCAGTTCGATCCTAGCGGGGCGGGATACGCAGTATTTT
TRBJ1-2,TRBV5-1,many,-,CASSLVAGINYGYTF,TGCGCCAGCAGCTTGGTAGCAGGGATCAACTATGGCTACACCTTC
TRBJ2-5,TRBV6-5,few,-,CASSYFGSPQETQYF,TGTGCCAGCAGTTACTTCGGGAGCCCGCAAGAGACCCAGTACTTC
TRBJ1-3,TRBV6-1,few,-,CASSEAWARLSGNTIYF,TGTGCCAGCAGTGAAGCATGGGCCAGGCTCTCTGGAAACACCATATATTTT
TRBJ2-5,TRBV19,-,-,CASSMTGLETQYF,TGTGCCAGTAGTATGACGGGACTAGAGACCCAGTACTTC